This T cell receptor (beta chain) was profiled in a study of human T cells and chemical hapten exposure. Study information: From small differences in pooled library volume came most of the variation in per-sample TCR yields. Notes on the study in general: No change in TCRs above 1 in 1000 frequency was produced by DPC sensitization.

Time point reported: healthy volunteer bleed at 2 weeks. Unfractionated whole blood yielded the extracted total RNA. The CDR3 is 13 amino acids. Trimming shortened V by 0 bases and J by 10 bases, and 15 bases separated the two germline ends. Per germline, CDR1 SQVTM and CDR2 ANQGSEA. With respect to this clonotype: Its antigen is still unknown.

Original processing methods: Sample TCR totals centred on a median of roughly 96,000, ranging about 20,000 to 700,000. One entry per CDR3 protein results from TCRdb running MiXCR on the RACE reads. These V and J calls rely on TCRdb rather than the paper's analysis. The sample includes 130,000 or so distinct CDR3 sequences, approximately 8.3% seen only once; the top ten take 1.5% to 2%. This clonotype was obtained from a male donor in good health. Some clones in this sample may be carry-over from other donors' samples. This sequence joins TRBV29-1 and TRBJ1-2, with a possible D match to TRBD1 (5 bases). The sequenced material came from whole blood. The CDR3 loop is CSVEDRGRGDYTF. The CDR3 DNA follows: TGCAGCGTTGAAGATCGGGGAAGAGGGGACTACACCTTC.